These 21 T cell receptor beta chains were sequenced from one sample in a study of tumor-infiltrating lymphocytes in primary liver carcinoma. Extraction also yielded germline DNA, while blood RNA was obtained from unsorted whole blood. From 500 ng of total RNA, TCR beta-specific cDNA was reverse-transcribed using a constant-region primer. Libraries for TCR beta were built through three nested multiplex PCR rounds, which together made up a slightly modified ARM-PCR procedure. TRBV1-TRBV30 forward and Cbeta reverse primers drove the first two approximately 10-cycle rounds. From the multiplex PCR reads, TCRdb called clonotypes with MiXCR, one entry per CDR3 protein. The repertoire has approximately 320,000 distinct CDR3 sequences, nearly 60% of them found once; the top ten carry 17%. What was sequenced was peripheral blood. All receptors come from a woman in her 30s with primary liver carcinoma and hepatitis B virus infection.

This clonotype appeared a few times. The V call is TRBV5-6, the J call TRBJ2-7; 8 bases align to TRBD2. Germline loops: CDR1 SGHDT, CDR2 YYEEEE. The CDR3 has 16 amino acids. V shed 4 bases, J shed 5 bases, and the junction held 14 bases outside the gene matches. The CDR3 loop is CASSLSIPGLDNEQYF. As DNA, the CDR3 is TGTGCCAGCAGCCTATCTATCCCGGGACTAGACAACGAGCAGTACTTC.

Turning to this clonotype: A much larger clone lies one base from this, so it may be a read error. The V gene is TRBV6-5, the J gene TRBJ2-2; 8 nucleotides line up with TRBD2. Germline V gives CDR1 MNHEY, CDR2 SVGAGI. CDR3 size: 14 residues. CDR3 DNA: TGTGCCACCCACGGGGGGGAGAACACCGGGGAGCTGTTGTTT. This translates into CATHGGENTGELLF.

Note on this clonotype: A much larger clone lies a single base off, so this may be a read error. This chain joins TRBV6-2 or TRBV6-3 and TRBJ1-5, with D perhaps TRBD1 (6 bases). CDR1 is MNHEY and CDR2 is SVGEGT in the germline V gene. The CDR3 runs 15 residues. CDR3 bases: TGTGCCAGCACTTCTCGGGGACATCTTAATCGGCCCCAGCATTTT. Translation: CASTSRGHLNRPQHF.

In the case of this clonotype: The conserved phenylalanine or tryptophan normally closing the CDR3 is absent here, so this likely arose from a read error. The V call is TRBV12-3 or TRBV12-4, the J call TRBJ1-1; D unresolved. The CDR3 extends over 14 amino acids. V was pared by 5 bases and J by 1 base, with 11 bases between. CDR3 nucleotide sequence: TGTGCCAGCAGTCGTATGCGGCAGAACACTGAAGCTTTCTAT. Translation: CASSRMRQNTEAFY.

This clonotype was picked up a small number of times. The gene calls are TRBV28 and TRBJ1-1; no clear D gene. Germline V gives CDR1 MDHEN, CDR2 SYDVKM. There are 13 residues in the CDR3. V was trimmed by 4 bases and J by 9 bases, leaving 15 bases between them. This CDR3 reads CASSSRGRPKAFF. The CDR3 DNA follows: TGTGCCAGCAGTTCCCGAGGGAGGCCTAAAGCTTTCTTT.

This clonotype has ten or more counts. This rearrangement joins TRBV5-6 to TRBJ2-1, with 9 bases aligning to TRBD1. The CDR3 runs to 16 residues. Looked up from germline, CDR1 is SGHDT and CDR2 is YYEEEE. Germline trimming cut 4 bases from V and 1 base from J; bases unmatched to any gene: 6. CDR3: CASSTSGTGSYNEQFF. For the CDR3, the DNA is TGTGCCAGCAGCACCTCCGGGACAGGGTCCTACAATGAGCAGTTCTTC.

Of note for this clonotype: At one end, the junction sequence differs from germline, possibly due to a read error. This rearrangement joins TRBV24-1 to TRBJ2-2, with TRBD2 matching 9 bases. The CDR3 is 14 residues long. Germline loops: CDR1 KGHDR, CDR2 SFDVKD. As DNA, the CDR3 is TGTGCCACCAGGGGAGCGGGAGGCACCGAGGAGCTGTTTTTT. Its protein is CATRGAGGTEELFF.

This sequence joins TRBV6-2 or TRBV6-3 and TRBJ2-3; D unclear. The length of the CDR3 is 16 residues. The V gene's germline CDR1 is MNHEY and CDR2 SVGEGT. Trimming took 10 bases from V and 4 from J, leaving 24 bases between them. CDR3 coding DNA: TGTGCCACCCAGGATTTCGGAACGAACCTCCCAGATACGCAGTATTTT. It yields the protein CATQDFGTNLPDTQYF.

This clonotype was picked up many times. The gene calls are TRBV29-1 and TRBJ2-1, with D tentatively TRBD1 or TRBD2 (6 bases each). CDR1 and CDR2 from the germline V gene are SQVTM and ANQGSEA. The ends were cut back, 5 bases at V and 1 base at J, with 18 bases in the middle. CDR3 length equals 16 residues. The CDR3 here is CSVYFLGGSSYNEQFF. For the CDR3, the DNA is TGCAGCGTTTATTTTTTGGGGGGCTCTTCCTACAATGAGCAGTTCTTC.

CDR3 loop: CASRDGRASTDTQYF. Written as DNA, the CDR3 is TGTGCCAGCAGGGACGGGAGGGCCTCCACAGATACGCAGTATTTT. This rearrangement joins TRBV7-8 to TRBJ2-3; 8 bases fit TRBD2. V was clipped by 6 bases and J by 2 bases; unmatched bases: 7. Looked up from germline, CDR1 is SGHVS and CDR2 is FQNEAQ. The CDR3 covers 15 residues.

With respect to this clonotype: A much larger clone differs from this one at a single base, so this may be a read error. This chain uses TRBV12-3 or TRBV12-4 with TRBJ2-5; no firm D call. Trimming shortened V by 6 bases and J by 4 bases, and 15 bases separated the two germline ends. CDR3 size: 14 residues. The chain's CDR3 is CASRASTGGETQYF. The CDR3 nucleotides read TGTGCCAGCAGGGCCTCGACGGGTGGAGAGACCCAGTACTTC.

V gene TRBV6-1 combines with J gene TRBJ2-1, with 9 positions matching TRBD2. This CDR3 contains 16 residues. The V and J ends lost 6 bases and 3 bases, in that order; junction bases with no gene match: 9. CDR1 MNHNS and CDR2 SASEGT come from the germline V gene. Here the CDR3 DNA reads TGTGCCAGCAGAGGGGACACTAGCGGGCACTACAATGAGCAGTTCTTC. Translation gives CASRGDTSGHYNEQFF.

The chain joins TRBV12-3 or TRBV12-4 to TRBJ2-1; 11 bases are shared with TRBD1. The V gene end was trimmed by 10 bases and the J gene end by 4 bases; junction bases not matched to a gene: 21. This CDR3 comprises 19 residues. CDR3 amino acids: CATLVGQGVARHSYNEQFF. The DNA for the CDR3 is TGTGCCACATTGGTGGGACAGGGGGTTGCCCGACATTCATACAATGAGCAGTTCTTC.

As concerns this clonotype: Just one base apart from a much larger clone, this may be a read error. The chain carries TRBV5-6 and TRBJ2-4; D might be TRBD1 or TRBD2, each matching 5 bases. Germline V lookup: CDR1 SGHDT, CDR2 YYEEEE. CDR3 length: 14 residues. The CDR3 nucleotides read TGTGCCAGCAGCTTGAGGGACGGCAAAAACATTCGGTACTTC. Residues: CASSLRDGKNIRYF.

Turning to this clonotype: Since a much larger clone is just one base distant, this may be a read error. In DNA, the CDR3 is TGTGCCAGCAGGTTTAGTACCAGTCGTCCCAGGGCCGGGGAGCTGCTTTTT. Translated: CASRFSTSRPRAGELLF. This chain uses TRBV12-3 or TRBV12-4 with TRBJ2-2; D could derive from TRBD1 or TRBD2 (5 bases each). The CDR3 is made up of 17 amino acids.

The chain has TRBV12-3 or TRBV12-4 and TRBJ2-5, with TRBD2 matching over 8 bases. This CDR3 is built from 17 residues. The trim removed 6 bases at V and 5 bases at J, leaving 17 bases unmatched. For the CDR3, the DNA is TGTGCCAGCAGCTCCGGCGTACCAGCGGGAGTCCGGGAGACCCAGTACTTC. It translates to CASSSGVPAGVRETQYF.

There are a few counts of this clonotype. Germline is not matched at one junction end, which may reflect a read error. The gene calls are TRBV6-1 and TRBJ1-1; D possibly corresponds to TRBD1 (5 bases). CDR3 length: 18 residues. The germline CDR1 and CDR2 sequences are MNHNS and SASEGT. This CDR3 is CVSSKLSGLSSSATEAFF. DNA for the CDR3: TGTGTCAGCAGTAAACTTTCGGGGCTATCGTCCTCGGCCACTGAAGCTTTCTTT.

The CDR3 sequence: CASSTSGTPLHF. In nucleotides, the CDR3 is TGTGCCAGCAGTACTTCCGGGACACCCCTCCACTTT. V is TRBV6-5 and J is TRBJ1-6; D ambiguous. Germline V CDR1 and CDR2: MNHEY, SVGAGI. Trimming removed 5 bases from V and 11 bases from J, with 10 bases in between. The CDR3 is 12 residues long.

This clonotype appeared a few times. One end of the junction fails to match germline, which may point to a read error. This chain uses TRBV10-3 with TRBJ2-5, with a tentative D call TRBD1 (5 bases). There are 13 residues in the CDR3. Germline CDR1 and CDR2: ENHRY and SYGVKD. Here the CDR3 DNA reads TGTGCCATCAGTGAGGACAGTACGAAGACTCAGTACTTC. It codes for CAISEDSTKTQYF.

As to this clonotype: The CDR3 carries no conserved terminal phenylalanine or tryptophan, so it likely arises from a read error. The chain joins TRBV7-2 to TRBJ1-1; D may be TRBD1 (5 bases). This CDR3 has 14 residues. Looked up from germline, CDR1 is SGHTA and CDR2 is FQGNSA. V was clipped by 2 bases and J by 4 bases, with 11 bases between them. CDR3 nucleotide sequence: TGTGCCAGCAGCTTACAGGGTCCGAGCACTGAAGCTTTCTAT. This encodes CASSLQGPSTEAFY.

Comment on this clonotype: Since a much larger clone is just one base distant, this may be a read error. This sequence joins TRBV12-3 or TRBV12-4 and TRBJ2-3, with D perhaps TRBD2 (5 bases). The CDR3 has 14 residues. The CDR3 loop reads CASSLVGSIDTQYF. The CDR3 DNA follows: TGTGCCAGCAGTTTAGTAGGGAGCATAGATACGCAGTATTTT.